A single sample gave rise to the 23 T cell receptor beta chains below, sequenced in a study of T cell changes during pregnancy in multiple sclerosis. TCRdb's table, derived via immunoSEQ multiplex PCR, lists solely in-frame clones and lacks some. Seen here are roughly 87,000 clones, roughly nine tenths observed once, and the top ten hold around 3.3%. The sample was PBMCs, taken in the first trimester of pregnancy. The receptors stem from a female donor in good health, serving as a control in a pregnancy study. Some clones in this sample may be carry-over from other donors' samples.

The genes are TRBV5-8 and TRBJ2-1; D not resolved. This CDR3 region has 15 residues. Trimming left V 0 bases short and J 6 bases short, with 13 bases between. Germline V gene lookup returns CDR1 SGHTS and CDR2 YDEGEE. CDR3 in DNA: TGTGCCAGCAGCTTGGGCCCAACAAGACTCAATGAGCAGTTCTTC. Its protein is CASSLGPTRLNEQFF.

The chain employs TRBV4-1 and TRBJ2-7; TRBD2 agrees at 8 bases. V shed 6 bases, J shed 3 bases, and the junction held 4 bases outside the gene matches. The CDR3 extends over 13 amino acids. Germline assignment: CDR1 MGHRA and CDR2 YSYEKL. The CDR3 DNA is TGCGCCAGCAGTATTAGCGGGAACTACGAGCAGTACTTC. This gives the protein CASSISGNYEQYF.

The rearrangement joins TRBV30 to TRBJ2-5; TRBD2 might be the D (6 bases). The CDR3 runs 11 residues. CDR1 is GTSNPN, CDR2 SVGIG, per germline (reference sequence). Deletions cut 3 bases from V and 4 bases from J, with 6 bases between. CDR3 residues: CAWRGGETQYF. CDR3 sequence (DNA): TGTGCCTGGAGGGGGGGAGAGACCCAGTACTTC. The variable domain in full, completed from reference TRBV30 and TRBJ2-5, reads SQTIHQWPATLVQPVGSPLSLECTVEGTSNPNLYWYRQAAGRGLQLLFYSVGIGQISSEVPQNLSASRPQDRQFILSSKKLLLSDSGFYLCAWRGGETQYFGPGTRLLVL.

In DNA, the CDR3 is TGTGCCAGCAGCTTCGGCCGACTTAGAAGTGGCTACACCTTC. It encodes CASSFGRLRSGYTF. J is TRBJ1-2 and V is TRBV5-8, with D hard to call. V lost 2 bases and J 7 bases, leaving 15 bases between the germline ends. The V gene's germline CDR1 is SGHTS and CDR2 YDEGEE. CDR3 length equals 14 residues.

This clone was detected only a few times. The chain links TRBV5-6 to TRBJ1-6; no reliable D call. Trimming took off 0 bases at V and 10 bases at J, with 14 bases between the two ends. CDR1 SGHDT and CDR2 YYEEEE come from the germline V gene. This CDR3 spans 15 amino acids. The CDR3 loop reads CASSLDSLRWSPLHF. The DNA of the CDR3 is TGTGCCAGCAGCTTGGACAGCCTCAGGTGGTCACCCCTCCACTTT.

The chain recombines TRBV6-6 with TRBJ1-1; TRBD1 might be the D (6 bases). The germline V gene encodes CDR1 MNHNY and CDR2 SVGAGI (reference sequence). The V end lost 5 bases, the J end lost 5 bases, and 12 bases lay between the germline ends. The CDR3 runs to 13 residues. This chain's CDR3 is CASSTQGGTEAFF. CDR3 DNA: TGTGCCAGCAGTACACAGGGAGGGACTGAAGCTTTCTTT.

V is TRBV5-6 and J is TRBJ2-7, with D unclear. This CDR3 has 12 residues. Trimming removed 1 base from V and 1 base from J, with 3 bases in between. The germline gives CDR1 SGHDT, CDR2 YYEEEE. The CDR3 DNA follows: TGTGCCAGCAGCTTGCCGTCCTACGAGCAGTACTTC. Translation gives CASSLPSYEQYF.

The J gene is TRBJ2-7, the V gene TRBV29-1; D might be TRBD1 (5 bases). CDR3 length: 14 amino acids. The germline V gene has CDR1 SQVTM and CDR2 ANQGSEA. Trimming took off 6 bases at V and 3 bases at J, with 18 bases between the two ends. The CDR3 DNA reads as TGCAGCGTGCATACAGGCACCAAGTTCTACGAGCAGTACTTC. It yields the protein CSVHTGTKFYEQYF.

The chain joins TRBV5-4 to TRBJ2-1; 9 nucleotides align to TRBD1. The germline gives CDR1 SGHNT, CDR2 YYREEE (reference sequence). V lost 4 bases, J lost 6 bases, and 8 bases stayed unmatched. The CDR3 length is 15 residues. The chain's CDR3 is CASSRDRGRGNEQFF. CDR3 coding DNA: TGTGCCAGCAGCCGCGACAGGGGGAGGGGCAATGAGCAGTTCTTC.

V gene TRBV5-5 combines with J gene TRBJ1-5; D ambiguous. The CDR3 totals 17 residues. Trimming removed 2 bases from V and 1 base from J, with 16 bases in between. CDR1 is SGHKS, CDR2 YYEKEE, per germline (reference sequence). The CDR3 here is CASSLDLLGGSNQPQHF. CDR3 nucleotide sequence: TGTGCCAGCAGCTTAGACCTGCTGGGAGGAAGCAATCAGCCCCAGCATTTT.

The genes are TRBV29-1 and TRBJ2-2; the match to TRBD2 covers 8 bases. V shed 1 base, J shed 5 bases, and the junction held 12 bases outside the gene matches. This CDR3 spans 17 amino acids. Per the germline V gene, CDR1 is SQVTM and CDR2 is ANQGSEA. The CDR3 coding sequence is TGCAGCGTTGAAGGCGCGGGACTAGTGGGTCGGACCGGGGAGCTGTTTTTT. It translates to CSVEGAGLVGRTGELFF.

The J gene is TRBJ1-3, the V gene TRBV27; D possibly corresponds to TRBD1 (5 bases). The CDR3 totals 17 residues. Germline V gene lookup returns CDR1 MNHEY and CDR2 SMNVEV (reference sequence). V was clipped by 0 bases and J by 1 base, with 13 bases between them. The DNA for the CDR3 is TGTGCCAGCAGTTTATCGGGGGAGGCTCCATCTGGAAACACCATATATTTT. Protein sequence: CASSLSGEAPSGNTIYF.

V is TRBV18 and J is TRBJ2-5, with 9 nucleotides matching TRBD1. The CDR3 loop spans 13 amino acids. Germline V lookup: CDR1 KGHSH, CDR2 LQKENI. The V segment lost 5 bases and the J segment 5 bases; nucleotides outside the gene matches: 3. The CDR3 loop is CASSSTGGETQYF. CDR3 in DNA: TGTGCCAGCTCATCGACAGGGGGGGAGACCCAGTACTTC. Filled out from reference TRBV18 and TRBJ2-5, the complete variable domain reads NAGVMQNPRHLVRRRGQEARLRCSPMKGHSHVYWYRQLPEEGLKFMVYLQKENIIDESGMPKERFSAEFPKEGPSILRIQQVVRGDSAAYFCASSSTGGETQYFGPGTRLLVL.

The chain is built from TRBV7-6 and TRBJ2-5; 8 nucleotides agree with TRBD2. CDR1 and CDR2 (germline): SGHVS, FNYEAQ. V shed 5 bases, J shed 4 bases, and the junction held 6 bases outside the gene matches. This CDR3 spans 14 amino acids. In DNA form, the CDR3 reads TGTGCCAGCAGCCTAGTACGGGGGGGAGAGACCCAGTACTTC. This codes for CASSLVRGGETQYF.

The CDR3 loop is CASSPVEGASNQPQHF. CDR3 nucleotides: TGCGCCAGCAGCCCCGTGGAGGGCGCTAGCAATCAGCCCCAGCATTTT. V and J are TRBV10-1 and TRBJ1-5; D remains unclear. Germline lookup yields CDR1 WNHNN and CDR2 SYGVQD (reference sequence). V was clipped by 6 bases and J by 0 bases, with 15 bases between them. CDR3 length: 16 residues.

This clone was seen only once. V usage is TRBV9 and J usage is TRBJ2-5, with 13 bases identical to TRBD2. Near its end, the DNA agrees better with TRBJ2-7, so the J call may be wrong. From germline, CDR1 is SGDLS and CDR2 YYNGEE. This CDR3 spans 16 amino acids. This CDR3 reads CASSVDGGLAGYEQYF. The CDR3 DNA follows: TGTGCCAGCAGCGTAGACGGGGGACTAGCGGGGTACGAGCAGTACTTC.

This rearrangement joins TRBV11-2 to TRBJ2-1; weak D call: TRBD2 (5 bases). CDR1 and CDR2 from the germline V gene are SGHAT and FQNNGV. The germline V and J ends were trimmed by 8 bases and 3 bases, with 23 bases remaining between them. There are 17 residues in the CDR3. The CDR3 here is CASLLSLSGADYNEQFF. CDR3 nucleotides: TGTGCCAGCCTCCTATCGCTAAGCGGCGCCGACTACAATGAGCAGTTCTTC.

This clone occurred once. This chain links TRBV10-3 with TRBJ2-2; D not resolved. Germline V gene data show CDR1 as ENHRY and CDR2 as SYGVKD. The V and J ends lost 6 bases and 3 bases respectively, with 8 bases between them. CDR3 length: 13 residues. In DNA, the CDR3 is TGTGCCATCAGGACTGAGTACACCGGGGAGCTGTTTTTT. This gives the protein CAIRTEYTGELFF.

The rearrangement joins TRBV27 to TRBJ2-7; no firm D call. V was trimmed by 4 bases and J by 1 base, leaving 26 bases between them. CDR1 and CDR2 (germline): MNHEY, SMNVEV (reference sequence). The CDR3 covers 19 residues. CDR3 sequence (DNA): TGTGCCAGCAGTTCTTCCACCTTAGTCCCTCCACTAAAATCCTACGAGCAGTACTTC. It yields the protein CASSSSTLVPPLKSYEQYF.

The chain joins TRBV5-4 to TRBJ2-7; 14 nucleotides align to TRBD2. Germline CDR1 is SGHNT and CDR2 is YYREEE (reference sequence). CDR3 length: 17 residues. Trimming cost V 4 bases and J 0 bases; bases outside gene matches: 6. The CDR3 DNA reads TGTGCCAGCAGCGCGGGACTAGCGGGGGCGAGCTCCTACGAGCAGTACTTC. It specifies CASSAGLAGASSYEQYF.

The V and J genes are TRBV28 and TRBJ1-5, with 8 positions matching TRBD1. Germline V gives CDR1 MDHEN, CDR2 SYDVKM. Trimming removed 5 bases from V and 5 bases from J; junction bases left unmatched: 8. The CDR3 length is 15 residues. Here the CDR3 DNA reads TGTGCCAGCAGTCCCAGGGGGCGCATGGATCAGCCCCAGCATTTT. Its protein is CASSPRGRMDQPQHF. Based on the CDR3 plus reference TRBV28 and TRBJ1-5, the full variable domain is DVKVTQSSRYLVKRTGEKVFLECVQDMDHENMFWYRQDPGLGLRLIYFSYDVKMKEKGDIPEGYSVSREKKERFSLILESASTNQTSMYLCASSPRGRMDQPQHFGDGTRLSIL.

The chain links TRBV4-3 to TRBJ1-3; no reliable D call. Between the trimmed V and J ends, which lost 1 base and 6 bases, there was a span of 19 bases. In germline, CDR1 is LGHNA, CDR2 YSLEER. The CDR3 spans 17 residues. The CDR3 DNA is TGCGCCAGCAGCCAAGGAGGGAGGCAAGGGTTGCAAAACACCATATATTTT. Translating it yields CASSQGGRQGLQNTIYF.

This rearrangement joins TRBV28 to TRBJ2-5; 9 bases fit TRBD2. V was clipped by 5 bases and J by 4 bases; unmatched bases: 14. CDR3 length: 17 amino acids. From germline, CDR1 is MDHEN and CDR2 SYDVKM. In nucleotides, the CDR3 is TGTGCCAGCAGTATCCTGACGTCGCGGGGGGGAGGAGAGACCCAGTACTTC. Its protein product is CASSILTSRGGGETQYF.